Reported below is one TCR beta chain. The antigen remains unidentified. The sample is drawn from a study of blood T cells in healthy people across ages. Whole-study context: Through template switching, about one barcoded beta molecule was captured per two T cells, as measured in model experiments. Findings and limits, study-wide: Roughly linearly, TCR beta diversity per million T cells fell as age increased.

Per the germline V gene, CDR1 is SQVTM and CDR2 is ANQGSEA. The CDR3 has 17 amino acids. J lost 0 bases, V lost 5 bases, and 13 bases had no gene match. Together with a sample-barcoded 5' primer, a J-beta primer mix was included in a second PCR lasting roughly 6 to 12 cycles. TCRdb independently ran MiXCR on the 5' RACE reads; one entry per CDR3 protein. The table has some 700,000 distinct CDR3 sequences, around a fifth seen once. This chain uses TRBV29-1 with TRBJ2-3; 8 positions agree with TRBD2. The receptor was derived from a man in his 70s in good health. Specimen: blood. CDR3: CSVQGSSGGGSTDTQYF. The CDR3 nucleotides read TGCAGCGTTCAAGGGTCGTCGGGAGGGGGAAGCACAGATACGCAGTATTTT.